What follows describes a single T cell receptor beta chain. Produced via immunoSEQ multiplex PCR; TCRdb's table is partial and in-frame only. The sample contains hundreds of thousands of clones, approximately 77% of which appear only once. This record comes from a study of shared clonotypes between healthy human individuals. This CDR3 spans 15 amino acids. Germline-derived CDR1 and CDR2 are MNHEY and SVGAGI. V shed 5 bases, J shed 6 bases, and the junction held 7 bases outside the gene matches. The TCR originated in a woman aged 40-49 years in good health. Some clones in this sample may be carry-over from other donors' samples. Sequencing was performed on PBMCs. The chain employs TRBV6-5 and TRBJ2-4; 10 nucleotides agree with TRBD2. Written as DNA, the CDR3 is TGTGCCAGCAGTGTGATAGCGGGAGGAGTAAACATTCAGTACTTC. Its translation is CASSVIAGGVNIQYF.